The present TCR beta chain was sequenced within a study of T-cell reconstitution after alpha-beta-depleted transplantation in children (dated by TCRdb to 2016 to 2017). In the study overall: The study quantitatively tracked T-cell immune reconstitution after TCRalphabeta/CD19-depleted allogeneic hematopoietic cell transplantation in children using TCR repertoire profiling.

The library was obtained by PCR. Data came from an Illumina HiSeq 2500. To normalize quantification of the TCRbeta repertoire, the TCR libraries were built with molecular barcoding that relied on unique molecular identifiers. TCRdb handled the public reads itself, with Q25 trimming in fastp and clone calling in MiXCR, and kept productive beta chains. Duplicate CDR3 protein sequences are folded into a single record with the most common DNA and genes. This sample is represented by approximately 500,000 distinct CDR3 sequences; 27% of them were singletons. The ten largest clones represent approximately 33% of the sample. What the treatment or condition label conveys for this sample: allogeneic hematopoietic cell transplantation with graft depleted of TCRalphabeta T cells and CD19 B cells. Transplant recipients were children who received TCRalphabeta/CD19-depleted allogeneic hematopoietic cell grafts.

Concerning this clonotype: Its antigen has not been determined. No clone much larger than this one lies a single base away; base qualities are absent.

The V end loses 2 bases and the J end loses 4 bases, and a stretch of 14 bases separates them. Spanning cysteine to phenylalanine, the CDR3 consists of 15 amino acids. Only CDR3 DNA remains: 45 bases, in frame from the first base. The germline V gene gives CDR1 as MDHEN and CDR2 as SYDVKM. Points the paper makes about the study in general: The apparently early alphabetaT-cell count recovery about two months after transplant was reportedly dependent on only several hundred rapidly expanded clones derived from non-depleted graft cells. The frequencies of hyperexpanded clones fell over the following months, and after one year, T-cell counts and TCRbeta diversity were mostly attributed to newly produced T cells. In some patients, the high TCRbeta diversity seen at day 60 was put down to recipient T cells and intrathymic progenitors that had survived conditioning.

Rearrangement joined TRBV28 to TRBJ2-5; TRBD1 is perhaps the D gene, given 5 matching bases. The starting material was PBMCs, obtained before TCRalphabeta/CD19-depleted stem cell transplant. The receptor's source is a boy under three years old with Wiskott-Aldrich syndrome, due to receive a stem cell transplant. The nucleotide sequence is TGTGCCAGCAGTTTAATTTCAACAGGTACAGAGACCCAGTACTTC. It specifies CASSLISTGTETQYF.